In this sample, the clone carrying this T cell receptor (beta chain) turned up many times. Its antigen is not known. In germline, CDR1 is LGHDT, CDR2 YNNKEL (reference sequence). V shed 1 base and J 1 base; nucleotides not matched to a gene: 5. The CDR3 is made up of 16 amino acids. This entry comes from a study of T-cell reconstitution after alpha-beta-depleted transplantation in children. Unique molecular identifiers tagged the TCRbeta library. Using its own MiXCR run on the PCR reads, TCRdb lists one record per CDR3 protein. The sample shows about 200,000 distinct CDR3 sequences, roughly 7% of them seen only once. Regarding the study as a whole: Fresh T-cell production supplied most of the T-cell counts and diversity seen one year after transplant. From surviving recipient T cells and thymic progenitors came the high day-60 TCRbeta diversity observed in some patients. Approximately two months post-transplant, alpha-beta T cells reportedly originated from several hundred expanded graft clones.

The gene calls are TRBV3-1 and TRBJ2-7, with 9 bases lining up with TRBD1. This sequence was found in a boy aged 2 to 10 with acute lymphoblastic leukemia, due to receive a stem cell transplant. This specimen consisted of PBMCs, obtained before TCRalphabeta/CD19-depleted stem cell transplant. CDR3 protein: CASSQVTGTGSYEQYF. The CDR3 DNA is TGTGCCAGCAGCCAAGTAACCGGGACAGGGTCCTACGAGCAGTACTTC.